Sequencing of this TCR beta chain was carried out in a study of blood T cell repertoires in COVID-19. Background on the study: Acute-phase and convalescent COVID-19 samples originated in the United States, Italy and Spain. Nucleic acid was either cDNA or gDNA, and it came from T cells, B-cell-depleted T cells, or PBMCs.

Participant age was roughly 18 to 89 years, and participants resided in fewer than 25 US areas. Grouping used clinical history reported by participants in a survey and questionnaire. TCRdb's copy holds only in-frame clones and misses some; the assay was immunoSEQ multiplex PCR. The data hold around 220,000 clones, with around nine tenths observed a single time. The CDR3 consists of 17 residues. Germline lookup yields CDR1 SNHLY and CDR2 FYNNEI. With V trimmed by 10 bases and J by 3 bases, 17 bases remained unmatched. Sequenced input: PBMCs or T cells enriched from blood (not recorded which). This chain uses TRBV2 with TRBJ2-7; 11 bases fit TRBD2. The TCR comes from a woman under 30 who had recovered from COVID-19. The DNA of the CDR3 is TGTGCCAACCGGGGGGGGCTAGCGGGAGGCCCGTTCTACGAGCAGTACTTC. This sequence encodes CANRGGLAGGPFYEQYF.